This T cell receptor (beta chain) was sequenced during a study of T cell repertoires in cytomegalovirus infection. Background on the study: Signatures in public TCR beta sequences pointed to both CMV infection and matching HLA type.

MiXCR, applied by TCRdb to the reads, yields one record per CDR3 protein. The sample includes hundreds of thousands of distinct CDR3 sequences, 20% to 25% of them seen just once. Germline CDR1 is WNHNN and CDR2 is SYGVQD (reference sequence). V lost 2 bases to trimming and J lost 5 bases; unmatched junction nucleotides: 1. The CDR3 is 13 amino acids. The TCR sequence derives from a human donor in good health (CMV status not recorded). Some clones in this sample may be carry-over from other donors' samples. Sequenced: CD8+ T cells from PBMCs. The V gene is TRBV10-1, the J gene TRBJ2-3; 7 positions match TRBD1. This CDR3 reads CASSENRGDTQYF. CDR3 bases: TGCGCCAGCAGTGAGAACAGGGGAGATACGCAGTATTTT.